A single sample gave rise to the 27 T cell receptor beta chains below, sequenced in a study of chemoradiotherapy in HPV16-positive cancers. Assay used: immunoSEQ multiplex PCR; TCRdb lists only in-frame clones, some missing. Of 20,000 to 25,000 clones in the sample, over 75% are singletons; the top ten hold about 2.3%. Here the sequenced sample was blood, taken from a patient who underwent chemoradiotherapy. These receptors were collected from a human donor with HPV-associated anogenital cancer.

This sequence joins TRBV7-3 and TRBJ2-7, with a tentative D call TRBD2 (6 bases). The V end lost 5 bases, the J end lost 7 bases, and 15 bases lay between the germline ends. The CDR3 extends over 13 amino acids. Germline loops: CDR1 SGHTA, CDR2 FQGTGA. The CDR3 spells CASSPGLGGEQYF. Here the CDR3 DNA reads TGTGCCAGCAGCCCAGGGTTGGGAGGTGAGCAGTACTTC.

This rearrangement joins TRBV5-6 to TRBJ1-4, with unresolved D. Trimming removed 2 bases from V and 7 bases from J, with 12 bases in between. CDR1 is SGHDT, CDR2 YYEEEE, per germline. The CDR3 is made up of 14 amino acids. CDR3 residues: CASSFRGAGEKLFF. The CDR3 bases are TGTGCCAGCAGCTTTCGAGGCGCCGGTGAAAAACTGTTTTTT.

V and J are TRBV7-2 and TRBJ1-4; maybe TRBD1 (6 bases). The CDR3 is 15 amino acids. V lost 3 bases, J lost 4 bases, and 12 bases lay in between. CDR1 and CDR2 from the germline V gene are SGHTA and FQGNSA. In nucleotides, the CDR3 is TGTGCCAGCAGCTTTAGACAGGCCTTTAATGAAAAACTGTTTTTT. As protein: CASSFRQAFNEKLFF.

In this sample, this clone turned up a few times. The chain joins TRBV6-5 to TRBJ1-2, with a weak D call TRBD1 (6 bases). Trimming removed 6 bases from V and 4 bases from J, with 9 bases in between. In germline, CDR1 is MNHEY, CDR2 SVGAGI. The CDR3 loop spans 12 amino acids. The chain's CDR3 is CASRQGSYGYTF. CDR3 coding DNA: TGTGCCAGCAGGCAGGGGAGCTATGGCTACACCTTC.

This clone was detected only once. The gene calls are TRBV23-1 and TRBJ2-2, with D perhaps being TRBD1 or TRBD2 (5 bases each). TRBV23-1 is reported as an ORF; its role is uncertain. The V gene lost 0 bases and the J gene lost 7 bases, with 9 bases spanning the gap. This CDR3 is 14 amino acids long. CDR3: CASSQSAGSGELFF. DNA for the CDR3: TGCGCCAGCAGTCAATCGGCAGGGAGCGGGGAGCTGTTTTTT.

The chain couples TRBV18 to TRBJ2-3, with a possible D match to TRBD1 (5 bases). Germline values: CDR1 KGHSH, CDR2 LQKENI. CDR3 size: 17 residues. Trimming took off 3 bases at V and 1 base at J, with 17 bases between the two ends. Written as DNA, the CDR3 is TGTGCCAGCTCACCTGCCGGGCCGACAGTGGGCACAGATACGCAGTATTTT. Translating it yields CASSPAGPTVGTDTQYF. Full variable domain (remainder filled in from reference TRBV18 and TRBJ2-3): NAGVMQNPRHLVRRRGQEARLRCSPMKGHSHVYWYRQLPEEGLKFMVYLQKENIIDESGMPKERFSAEFPKEGPSILRIQQVVRGDSAAYFCASSPAGPTVGTDTQYFGPGTRLTVL.

The rearrangement joins TRBV5-8 to TRBJ1-5; 10 bases fit TRBD1. V was pared by 7 bases and J by 5 bases, with 6 bases of the junction left unmatched. CDR1 is SGHTS, CDR2 YDEGEE, per germline. This CDR3 spans 14 amino acids. The CDR3 DNA follows: TGTGCCAGCTCTGGGACAGGGGATTATCAGCCCCAGCATTTT. Its protein is CASSGTGDYQPQHF.

The genes are TRBV5-1 and TRBJ2-7; 7 nucleotides align to TRBD2. Germline V gene lookup returns CDR1 SGHRS and CDR2 YFSETQ. There are 14 residues in the CDR3. V was clipped by 0 bases and J by 6 bases; unmatched bases: 6. The CDR3 bases are TGCGCCAGCAGCTTGGCCGGGGGGAGCTCCGAGCAGTACTTC. It codes for CASSLAGGSSEQYF.

The rearrangement joins TRBV9 to TRBJ1-3; D call uncertain. Germline V gives CDR1 SGDLS, CDR2 YYNGEE. Between the trimmed V and J ends, which lost 4 bases and 2 bases, there was a span of 19 bases. CDR3 length: 17 amino acids. Here the CDR3 reads CASSPLPEGYTGNTIYF. The DNA for the CDR3 is TGTGCCAGCAGCCCTCTCCCGGAGGGATATACTGGAAACACCATATATTTT.

The chain carries TRBV5-4 and TRBJ2-5, with D hard to call. This CDR3 is 12 amino acids long. V gave up 0 bases and J gave up 2 bases, with 2 bases separating them. Germline loops: CDR1 SGHNT, CDR2 YYREEE (reference sequence). For the CDR3, the DNA is TGTGCCAGCAGCTTGGAGCAAGAGACCCAGTACTTC. As protein: CASSLEQETQYF.

The genes are TRBV7-2 and TRBJ2-7; 11 nucleotides line up with TRBD2. V was pared by 3 bases and J by 0 bases, with 1 base of the junction left unmatched. From germline, CDR1 is SGHTA and CDR2 FQGNSA. CDR3 length equals 15 residues. The CDR3 loop is CASSFGLAGSYEQYF. The DNA of the CDR3 is TGTGCCAGCAGCTTCGGACTAGCGGGCTCCTACGAGCAGTACTTC.

The chain joins TRBV19 to TRBJ1-2, with TRBD1 identical over 8 bases. The CDR3 covers 15 residues. CDR1 is LNHDA and CDR2 is SQIVND in the germline V gene (reference sequence). The V and J ends lost 6 bases and 1 base, in that order; junction bases with no gene match: 7. The CDR3 sequence is CASSLDREGNYGYTF. CDR3 nucleotides: TGTGCCAGTAGCCTGGACAGGGAAGGTAACTATGGCTACACCTTC.

The chain is built from TRBV5-4 and TRBJ1-3, with a tentative D call TRBD1 (5 bases). V gave up 1 base and J gave up 3 bases, with 17 bases separating them. Germline assignment: CDR1 SGHNT and CDR2 YYREEE (reference sequence). CDR3 length: 17 amino acids. CDR3 sequence reads: CASSLRIGQSSGNTIYF. CDR3 sequence (DNA): TGTGCCAGCAGCTTGAGGATCGGACAATCGAGTGGAAACACCATATATTTT.

The chain has TRBV19 and TRBJ2-7; the D gene is possibly TRBD2 (7 bases). V gave up 6 bases and J gave up 1 base, with 19 bases separating them. The CDR3 sequence is 16 residues long. CDR1 is LNHDA, CDR2 SQIVND, per germline (reference sequence). The CDR3 DNA sequence: TGTGCCAGTAGAGACAACCGAGCGGGACAATCCTACGAGCAGTACTTC. Translation: CASRDNRAGQSYEQYF. Full variable domain (missing parts from reference TRBV19 and TRBJ2-7): DGGITQSPKYLFRKEGQNVTLSCEQNLNHDAMYWYRQDPGQGLRLIYYSQIVNDFQKGDIAEGYSVSREKKESFPLTVTSAQKNPTAFYLCASRDNRAGQSYEQYFGPGTRLTVT.

This chain links TRBV15 with TRBJ2-2; no reliable D call. V lost 0 bases and J 2 bases, leaving 13 bases between the germline ends. CDR1 and CDR2 from the germline V gene are LNHNV and YYDKDF (reference sequence). CDR3 size: 17 residues. In nucleotides, the CDR3 is TGTGCCACCAGCAGAGATCTCCCCGTCCCCAACACCGGGGAGCTGTTTTTT. It specifies CATSRDLPVPNTGELFF.

This chain links TRBV6-5 with TRBJ2-3; D unclear. In germline, CDR1 is MNHEY, CDR2 SVGAGI. The CDR3 covers 15 residues. With 0 bases removed from V and 2 bases from J, the gap between germline ends came to 9 bases. CDR3 nucleotide sequence: TGTGCCAGCAGTTACTCGAAGGGCACCACAGATACGCAGTATTTT. Amino acids: CASSYSKGTTDTQYF.

This chain uses TRBV9 with TRBJ2-1; 10 nucleotides line up with TRBD2. The ends lost 4 bases at V and 7 bases at J; junction bases unmatched: 11. The CDR3 consists of 16 residues. Germline assignment: CDR1 SGDLS and CDR2 YYNGEE. In DNA, the CDR3 is TGTGCCAGCAGCTCCTTAGCGGGAGGCCCGTTGAATGAGCAGTTCTTC. Its translation: CASSSLAGGPLNEQFF.

The rearrangement uses TRBV27 and TRBJ2-1; TRBD2 matches 14 bases. This CDR3 has 14 amino acids. CDR1 MNHEY and CDR2 SMNVEV come from the germline V gene (reference sequence). J lost 9 bases, V lost 6 bases, and 4 bases had no gene match. The CDR3 reads CASRPGLAGVEQFF. The CDR3 region has the DNA TGTGCCAGCAGGCCGGGACTAGCGGGAGTTGAGCAGTTCTTC.

This clone was picked up a small number of times. The V call is TRBV6-5, the J call TRBJ2-7; the match to TRBD1 covers 8 bases. CDR3 size: 11 residues. Germline assignment: CDR1 MNHEY and CDR2 SVGAGI. CDR3 bases: TGTCCCGGGACAGGCACCTACGAGCAGTACTTC. It encodes CPGTGTYEQYF.

This sequence joins TRBV2 and TRBJ1-2, with 7 positions matching TRBD1. CDR3 length: 12 residues. V shed 6 bases and J 7 bases; nucleotides not matched to a gene: 5. Per germline, CDR1 SNHLY and CDR2 FYNNEI. The CDR3 loop is CASRLGGSGYTF. For the CDR3, the DNA is TGTGCCAGCAGGTTAGGGGGCAGTGGCTACACCTTC.

This chain connects TRBV15 to TRBJ1-2; D unresolved. Germline-derived CDR1 and CDR2 are LNHNV and YYDKDF (reference sequence). The CDR3 runs to 15 residues. The V end was cut by 10 bases, the J end by 2 bases, with 20 bases between. This chain's CDR3 is CAIRGGSPSNYGYTF. In DNA form, the CDR3 reads TGTGCCATCAGAGGCGGATCCCCATCGAACTATGGCTACACCTTC.

The chain joins TRBV18 to TRBJ2-2; 10 nucleotides agree with TRBD1. The CDR3 covers 17 residues. J lost 1 base, V lost 3 bases, and 5 bases had no gene match. CDR1 is KGHSH, CDR2 LQKENI, per germline. The CDR3 reads CASSPGQGGLNTGELFF. In nucleotides, the CDR3 is TGTGCCAGCTCACCTGGACAGGGGGGTTTGAACACCGGGGAGCTGTTTTTT.

This sequence joins TRBV19 and TRBJ2-6, with 8 nucleotides matching TRBD2. The length of the CDR3 is 16 residues. The V gene's germline CDR1 is LNHDA and CDR2 SQIVND (reference sequence). The ends lost 8 bases at V and 5 bases at J; junction bases unmatched: 11. The CDR3: CASRGGPSLWANVLTF. CDR3 DNA sequence: TGTGCCAGTCGGGGGGGCCCCAGTCTCTGGGCCAACGTCCTGACTTTC.

J is TRBJ1-1 and V is TRBV11-3; D not certain. The germline V gene has CDR1 SGHNT and CDR2 YENEEA. This CDR3 contains 15 residues. V was pared by 5 bases and J by 5 bases, with 18 bases between. The CDR3 DNA reads as TGTGCCAGCAGCCCAGAGCTGGTTGGGCGGACTGAAGCTTTCTTT. This encodes CASSPELVGRTEAFF. The full variable domain, rest sourced from reference TRBV11-3 and TRBJ1-1, is EAGVVQSPRYKIIEKKQPVAFWCNPISGHNTLYWYLQNLGQGPELLIRYENEEAVDDSQLPKDRFSAERLKGVDSTLKIQPAELGDSAVYLCASSPELVGRTEAFFGQGTRLTVV.

This chain uses TRBV11-2 with TRBJ2-7, with 11 bases identical to TRBD2. The CDR3 covers 15 residues. Germline loops: CDR1 SGHAT, CDR2 FQNNGV. V shed 5 bases, J shed 4 bases, and the junction held 7 bases outside the gene matches. CDR3 amino acids: CASSHGLAGGYEQYF. In DNA form, the CDR3 reads TGTGCCAGCAGCCACGGGCTAGCGGGGGGTTACGAGCAGTACTTC.

This rearrangement joins TRBV7-2 to TRBJ2-7; 9 bases agree with TRBD1. This CDR3 has 13 residues. Germline lookup yields CDR1 SGHTA and CDR2 FQGNSA. Unmatched junction bases numbered 7, after V lost 5 bases and J lost 8 bases. The CDR3 DNA reads TGTACCAGCAGCCTTAGGACAGGGGACAAGCAGTACTTC. This encodes CTSSLRTGDKQYF.

The sample holds a few counts of this clone. The rearrangement links TRBV7-2 to TRBJ1-6; tentative D call: TRBD1 (5 bases). Germline-derived CDR1 and CDR2 are SGHTA and FQGNSA. The CDR3 has 16 amino acids. V lost 5 bases, J lost 6 bases, and 17 bases lay in between. In DNA, the CDR3 is TGTGCCAGCAGCCCCCATACCGCTGGGGCTAATTCACCCCTCCACTTT. This sequence encodes CASSPHTAGANSPLHF.